Shown below are 18 T cell receptor beta chains from a single sample sequenced in a study of Graves' ophthalmopathy and Graves' hyperthyroidism (dated by TCRdb to the late 2010s). The sample was run on an Illumina HiSeq 2000. TCR beta CDR3 regions were amplified from RNA transcripts for repertoire sequencing. HTBI primers and the Qiagen OneStep RT-PCR kit were used in a first-round RT-PCR, which was followed by a second-round multiplex PCR, size selection and purification. TCRdb reprocessing: public reads trimmed at Q25 with fastp, clones called with MiXCR, in-frame beta chains kept. Each CDR3 protein gets just one entry, which takes the most common genes and DNA from the rows behind it. The sample table lists about 1.1 million distinct CDR3 sequences, less than 45% of them with a count of one. The leading ten clones occupy 11% of the sample. Sequenced: peripheral blood or thyroid tissue (not recorded which). The receptors were gathered from an adult man with Graves' hyperthyroidism.

This chain uses TRBV9 with TRBJ1-1, with 7 bases matching TRBD1. Germline trimming cut 4 bases from V and 3 bases from J; bases unmatched to any gene: 9. CDR1 and CDR2 from the germline V gene are SGDLS and YYNGEE. There are 15 residues in the CDR3. For the CDR3, the DNA is TGTGCCAGCAGCCCCCAAGACAGGGTCGACACTGAAGCTTTCTTT. This translates into CASSPQDRVDTEAFF.

This clonotype was seen a few times. The chain combines TRBV10-3 with TRBJ1-2; D unclear. Germline V CDR1 and CDR2: ENHRY, SYGVKD. This CDR3 is built from 13 residues. The germline V and J ends were trimmed by 10 bases and 4 bases, with 16 bases remaining between them. The CDR3 DNA is TGTGCCAGCAGCACCGATCTGAGCTATGGCTACACCTTC. Translation: CASSTDLSYGYTF.

The CDR3, as DNA: TGTGCCACTCGAATTAGCGGGAGGTCCTATGGCTACACCTTC. It is translated as CATRISGRSYGYTF. The chain is built from TRBV27 and TRBJ1-2, with D uncertain. Trimming took off 10 bases at V and 4 bases at J, with 19 bases between the two ends. The CDR3 is 14 residues long. CDR1 is MNHEY and CDR2 is SMNVEV in the germline V gene (reference sequence).

The chain employs TRBV29-1 and TRBJ1-5; the match to TRBD1 covers 7 bases. After removal of 7 bases from V and 5 bases from J, the junction contained 8 bases not matched to a gene. There are 13 residues in the CDR3. CDR1 SQVTM and CDR2 ANQGSEA come from the germline V gene. Here the CDR3 DNA reads TGCAGCGCCTCGACAGGGCGTTATCAGCCCCAGCATTTT. It yields the protein CSASTGRYQPQHF. The whole variable domain, filled in from reference TRBV29-1 and TRBJ1-5, reads SAVISQKPSRDICQRGTSLTIQCQVDSQVTMMFWYRQQPGQSLTLIATANQGSEATYESGFVIDKFPISRPNLTFSTLTVSNMSPEDSSIYLCSASTGRYQPQHFGDGTRLSIL.

The CDR3 spells CSASWTLAGGYGYTF. DNA for the CDR3: TGCAGTGCCAGCTGGACCTTGGCTGGGGGTTATGGCTACACCTTC. The chain couples TRBV20-1 to TRBJ1-2, with D maybe TRBD1 (5 bases). The CDR3 runs 15 residues. The V and J ends lost 6 bases and 5 bases respectively, with 22 bases between them. Per the germline V gene, CDR1 is DFQATT and CDR2 is SNEGSKA (reference sequence).

The rearrangement joins TRBV29-1 to TRBJ2-7; either TRBD1 or TRBD2 may supply D (6 bases each). The CDR3 consists of 15 residues. Germline CDR1 SQVTM, CDR2 ANQGSEA. Trimming took 3 bases from V and 5 from J, leaving 20 bases between them. The CDR3 region has the DNA TGCAGCGTTGACGGTTCGGGGGCCACCGGGAACGAGCAGTACTTC. This encodes CSVDGSGATGNEQYF.

V is TRBV12-3 or TRBV12-4 and J is TRBJ1-6; 10 nucleotides align to TRBD1. CDR3 length: 15 residues. V was clipped by 6 bases and J by 10 bases; unmatched bases: 9. CDR3 sequence reads: CASSGGQGRRSPLHF. CDR3 bases: TGTGCCAGCAGCGGGGGACAGGGGCGTCGGTCACCCCTCCACTTT.

The V call is TRBV12-3 or TRBV12-4, the J call TRBJ1-4, with a possible D match to TRBD1 (5 bases). This CDR3 is 16 amino acids long. V was pared by 5 bases and J by 5 bases, with 18 bases between. CDR3 coding DNA: TGTGCCAGCAGTCCGCCTCCCCCGGGACTAAATGAAAAACTGTTTTTT. Protein product: CASSPPPPGLNEKLFF.

The chain couples TRBV19 to TRBJ1-5; weak D call: TRBD1 (5 bases). The CDR3 loop spans 14 amino acids. CDR1 is LNHDA and CDR2 is SQIVND in the germline V gene (reference sequence). V dropped 5 bases and J dropped 7 bases, with 15 bases sitting between them. CDR3 nucleotide sequence: TGTGCCAGTAGTGGGGCAGGTCGGTTACAGCCCCAGCATTTT. Its protein is CASSGAGRLQPQHF.

This clonotype came up many times. The DNA of the CDR3 is TGCAGTGGGGGACTCCGAAGCTCCTATAATTCACCCCTCCACTTT. Protein sequence: CSGGLRSSYNSPLHF. This sequence joins TRBV20-1 and TRBJ1-6, with D perhaps matching TRBD1 (5 bases). Germline values: CDR1 DFQATT, CDR2 SNEGSKA (reference sequence). V was clipped by 7 bases and J by 0 bases, with 13 bases between them. The CDR3 spans 15 residues.

In this sample, this clonotype turned up a few times. J is TRBJ1-2 and V is TRBV4-1, with 7 bases matching TRBD1. CDR1 and CDR2 from the germline V gene are MGHRA and YSYEKL. The length of the CDR3 is 16 residues. The V and J ends lost 0 bases and 3 bases, in that order; junction bases with no gene match: 7. The CDR3: CASSQEPPTGHYGYTF. For the CDR3, the DNA is TGCGCCAGCAGCCAAGAGCCCCCGACAGGGCACTATGGCTACACCTTC.

This clonotype was counted ten times or more. This chain uses TRBV10-3 with TRBJ1-4; D not resolved. CDR3 size: 13 residues. Trimming shortened V by 10 bases and J by 2 bases, and 11 bases separated the two germline ends. Germline V gene data show CDR1 as ENHRY and CDR2 as SYGVKD. The CDR3, as DNA: TGTGCCACTAAGGCAGCGACTAATGAAAAACTGTTTTTT. Translated, it gives CATKAATNEKLFF.

In this sample, this clonotype turned up many times. The rearrangement joins TRBV7-9 to TRBJ1-1; TRBD1 might be the D (6 bases). This CDR3 has 14 residues. CDR1 is SEHNR, CDR2 FQNEAQ, per germline (reference sequence). V was clipped by 4 bases and J by 2 bases, with 11 bases between them. In nucleotides, the CDR3 is TGTGCCAGCAGCTCCAGGGGAGGTAACACTGAAGCTTTCTTT. This gives the protein CASSSRGGNTEAFF.

In its sample, this clonotype was seen a few times. The chain joins TRBV27 to TRBJ2-5; D not resolved. V was shortened by 6 bases and J by 5 bases, with 13 bases between the two germline ends. CDR3 length: 13 residues. Germline CDR1 reads MNHEY; CDR2 reads SMNVEV (reference sequence). CDR3 DNA: TGTGCCAGCAGCCGCCGATTCTGGGAGACCCAGTACTTC. Translation gives CASSRRFWETQYF.

This clonotype was recorded many times. The chain couples TRBV20-1 to TRBJ1-6; D might be TRBD1 (5 bases). The CDR3 has 15 amino acids. V was trimmed by 2 bases and J by 0 bases, leaving 8 bases between them. CDR1 and CDR2 from the germline V gene are DFQATT and SNEGSKA (reference sequence). The chain's CDR3 is CSARRGSSYNSPLHF. The CDR3 region has the DNA TGCAGTGCTAGACGGGGGAGCTCCTATAATTCACCCCTCCACTTT.

This clonotype has a handful of counts. The chain combines TRBV20-1 with TRBJ2-5, with 8 bases lining up with TRBD1. J lost 3 bases, V lost 0 bases, and 0 bases had no gene match. In germline, CDR1 is DFQATT, CDR2 SNEGSKA (reference sequence). The CDR3 has 13 amino acids. Here the CDR3 reads CSAREDREETQYF. The CDR3, as DNA: TGCAGTGCTAGAGAGGACAGGGAAGAGACCCAGTACTTC.

The chain carries TRBV11-2 and TRBJ2-7, with 11 nucleotides matching TRBD1. Germline V gene data show CDR1 as SGHAT and CDR2 as FQNNGV. Trimming removed 5 bases from V and 0 bases from J; junction bases left unmatched: 6. This CDR3 region has 16 residues. The CDR3 sequence is CASSARTGGISYEQYF. Written as DNA, the CDR3 is TGTGCCAGCAGCGCTCGGACAGGGGGCATCTCCTACGAGCAGTACTTC.

This clonotype appeared many times. The rearrangement joins TRBV11-2 to TRBJ2-5; TRBD2 matches at 14 bases. The ends lost 4 bases at V and 5 bases at J; junction bases unmatched: 9. The CDR3 has 17 amino acids. Germline V gene sequence: CDR1 SGHAT, CDR2 FQNNGV. CDR3 region: CASSSRTSGRRRETQYF. CDR3 sequence (DNA): TGTGCCAGCAGCTCGAGGACTAGCGGGAGGAGGCGGGAGACCCAGTACTTC.